This T cell receptor (beta chain) appears in the sequencing data of a study of Tregs in tolerant kidney transplant recipients. The assay was immunoSEQ multiplex PCR, and TCRdb's table has in-frame clones only and misses some. The table lists tens of thousands of clones, 91% of them singletons. V was shortened by 2 bases and J by 10 bases, with 17 bases between the two germline ends. The CDR3 length is 14 residues. The germline V gene encodes CDR1 MGHRA and CDR2 YSYEKL. Source material: Tregs from blood. This chain joins TRBV4-1 and TRBJ1-1, with a tentative D call TRBD1 (5 bases). The sequence came from a human donor in good health. DNA of the CDR3: TGCGCCAGCAGCCAAACGGAACGGGACTTTAGAGCTTTCTTT. Its protein is CASSQTERDFRAFF.